This entry lists 5 T cell receptor beta chains sequenced from one sample in a study of T cell clones after liver transplantation. TCRdb keeps only in-frame clones here, not all; method: immunoSEQ multiplex PCR. There are tens of thousands of clones in the sample; approximately 87% occur only once, and 2.8% lies in the top ten. Sample: CD4+ T cells from blood, taken at the 22-month timepoint. The receptor set was obtained from a human patient who received a liver transplant. Some T cells may trace back to the graft donor.

The genes are TRBV11-2 and TRBJ2-7; D call uncertain. V was trimmed by 2 bases and J by 6 bases, leaving 14 bases between them. Germline lookup yields CDR1 SGHAT and CDR2 FQNNGV. The CDR3 has 14 amino acids. The CDR3 DNA is TGTGCCAGCAGCTTAAAGAGTCTAGTCGGCGAGCAGTACTTC. It codes for CASSLKSLVGEQYF.

The genes are TRBV13 and TRBJ1-2; TRBD1 matches at 8 bases. Unmatched junction bases numbered 2, after V lost 3 bases and J lost 2 bases. This CDR3 contains 14 residues. CDR1 and CDR2 (germline): PRHDT, FYEKMQ (reference sequence). CDR3 region: CASSFRQGNYGYTF. The CDR3 DNA is TGTGCCAGCAGCTTCCGACAGGGGAACTATGGCTACACCTTC.

This clone turned up a few times. The rearrangement joins TRBV2 to TRBJ2-5, with no clear D. V was clipped by 7 bases and J by 1 base, with 16 bases between them. Germline CDR1 is SNHLY and CDR2 is FYNNEI. This CDR3 is built from 15 residues. Here the CDR3 reads CASTQGTGIQETQYF. DNA for the CDR3: TGTGCCAGCACCCAAGGTACTGGCATCCAAGAGACCCAGTACTTC.

The chain employs TRBV10-3 and TRBJ2-5; D unclear. The CDR3 is 11 amino acids. CDR1 is ENHRY and CDR2 is SYGVKD in the germline V gene. Deletions cut 5 bases from V and 4 bases from J, with 5 bases between. The CDR3 coding sequence is TGTGCCATCAGTCCTGGAGAGACCCAGTACTTC. Translated: CAISPGETQYF.

The V call is TRBV25-1, the J call TRBJ1-2, with 12 bases fitting TRBD1. CDR3 size: 18 residues. Germline V CDR1 and CDR2: MGHDK, SYGVNS. V dropped 0 bases and J dropped 6; count of bases not matched to a gene: 11. Here the CDR3 reads CASSEYKGSGTGGHGYTF. As DNA, the CDR3 is TGTGCCAGCAGTGAATATAAGGGTAGTGGGACAGGGGGCCATGGCTACACCTTC.